This T cell receptor (beta chain) was found in a study of cytomegalovirus exposure and HLA in healthy donors. Study-wide points: TCR beta chains numbering about 160 were designated cytomegalovirus-associated. Three chains tied to CMV proved CMV antigen-specific in vitro.

Repertoires were generated with immunoSEQ multiplex PCR, while TCRdb's copy carries only in-frame clones and drops some. The sample contains around 160,000 clones, approximately 81% of which appear only once. Trimming removed 5 bases from V and 8 bases from J; junction bases left unmatched: 6. Per germline, CDR1 SGHTA and CDR2 FQGTGA. This CDR3 contains 13 residues. Worth noting for this clone: Its antigen is undetermined.

The receptor was isolated from a man between 25 and 39 years old in good health and CMV-seropositive. The chain is built from TRBV7-3 and TRBJ1-2; TRBD1 matches 9 bases. Specimen: PBMCs. In DNA form, the CDR3 reads TGTGCCAGCAGCCGGGACAGGGTACTGGGCTACACCTTC. Its protein is CASSRDRVLGYTF.